This is a list of T cell receptor beta chains from one sample in a study of blood T cells in healthy people across ages. One entry per CDR3 protein results from TCRdb running MiXCR on the 5' RACE reads. This sample has 1.5 million to 2 million distinct CDR3 sequences, with just under 50% found just once. Input material: blood. These receptor sequences come from a woman aged 40 to 49 in good health. The CDR3 runs from the conserved cysteine through the conserved F or W. D genes are given only for firm matches. The size field is filled for only some rows; it gives once, few, many or a size class.

v_call	j_call	clone_size	d_call	cdr3_aa	cdr3_nt
TRBV5-1	TRBJ2-6	NA	TRBD1	CASSLVAGGPPGADVLTF	TGCGCCAGCAGCTTGGTGGCAGGGGGCCCACCTGGGGCCGACGTCCTGACTTTC
TRBV4-2	TRBJ2-1	NA	NA	CACSQGLYSYNEQFF	TGTGCCTGCAGCCAGGGACTGTACTCCTACAATGAGCAGTTCTTC
TRBV7-9	TRBJ2-3	NA	NA	CASSLAPGNTDTQYF	TGTGCCAGCAGCTTAGCCCCAGGGAACACAGATACGCAGTATTTT
TRBV9	TRBJ2-1	NA	TRBD1	CASSVLSSGTGPHEQFF	TGTGCCAGCAGCGTACTAAGTAGTGGGACAGGTCCCCATGAGCAGTTCTTC
TRBV20-1	TRBJ2-7	NA	TRBD1	CSACRDRGPYEQYF	TGCAGTGCTTGCCGGGACAGGGGGCCCTACGAGCAGTACTTC
TRBV20-1	TRBJ1-2	NA	NA	CSGRRGGQEGYTF	TGCAGTGGCAGAAGGGGCGGCCAGGAAGGCTACACCTTC
TRBV7-2	TRBJ1-6	NA	NA	CASSTTRTKSGNSPLHF	TGTGCCAGCAGCACTACGCGTACTAAGTCGGGTAATTCACCCCTCCACTTT
TRBV4-3	TRBJ2-3	once	NA	CASSQEHRQDTQYF	TGCGCCAGCAGCCAAGAGCACAGACAAGATACGCAGTATTTT
TRBV5-6	TRBJ2-7	few	TRBD1	CASSTGQGAIYEQYF	TGTGCCAGCAGCACTGGACAGGGGGCCATATACGAGCAGTACTTC
TRBV6-1	TRBJ2-5	NA	TRBD1	CASSEWGQIQETQYF	TGTGCCAGCAGTGAATGGGGACAGATACAAGAGACCCAGTACTTC
TRBV18	TRBJ2-7	few	TRBD1	CASSPGTGLTYEQYF	TGTGCCAGCTCCCCCGGGACAGGGCTAACTTACGAGCAGTACTTC
TRBV28	TRBJ2-3	few	NA	CASTGATDTQYF	TGTGCCAGCACCGGGGCCACAGATACGCAGTATTTT
TRBV5-1	TRBJ2-1	NA	NA	CASSLVGQAGYNEQFF	TGCGCCAGCAGCTTGGTCGGGCAGGCGGGCTACAATGAGCAGTTCTTC
TRBV20-1	TRBJ2-5	few	NA	CSAAMTSQTQYF	TGCAGTGCTGCGATGACGTCGCAGACCCAGTACTTC
TRBV7-9	TRBJ2-7	NA	TRBD1	CASSLAGQAREQYF	TGTGCCAGCAGCTTAGCTGGACAGGCCCGCGAGCAGTACTTC
TRBV7-9	TRBJ2-3	few	NA	CASSRAGTRTDTQYF	TGTGCCAGCAGCCGGGCAGGTACTCGCACAGATACGCAGTATTTT
TRBV4-3	TRBJ2-5	few	TRBD2	CASSQRSGGQETQYF	TGCGCCAGCAGCCAACGGAGCGGGGGTCAAGAGACCCAGTACTTC
TRBV27	TRBJ1-4	NA	NA	CASRDETGATNEKLFF	TGTGCCAGCAGGGATGAGACAGGCGCAACTAATGAAAAACTGTTTTTT
TRBV7-2	TRBJ2-3	many	TRBD1	CASSPRQGRKDTQYF	TGTGCCAGCAGCCCTAGACAGGGGCGAAAAGATACGCAGTATTTT
TRBV12-3/TRBV12-4	TRBJ1-5	NA	NA	CASSAGRYNQPQHF	TGTGCCAGCAGTGCCGGCAGGTACAATCAGCCCCAGCATTTT
TRBV2	TRBJ1-2	few	NA	CASSFGNPRGGYNYGYTF	TGTGCCAGCTCGTTTGGGAACCCACGCGGGGGATACAACTATGGCTACACCTTC
TRBV5-1	TRBJ2-7	NA	NA	CASSLGQISWNEQYF	TGCGCCAGCAGCCTGGGCCAGATTAGTTGGAATGAGCAGTACTTC
TRBV24-1	TRBJ2-3	few	TRBD2	CATSDKAGGGTDTQYF	TGTGCCACCAGTGATAAGGCGGGGGGGGGCACAGATACGCAGTATTTT
TRBV24-1	TRBJ2-3	NA	TRBD2	CATSDISSGGAGDTQYF	TGTGCCACCAGTGATATATCTAGCGGGGGGGCCGGAGATACGCAGTATTTT
TRBV29-1	TRBJ2-3	many	NA	CSAEGSTDTQYF	TGCAGTGCAGAGGGCAGCACAGATACGCAGTATTTT
TRBV13	TRBJ2-1	many	TRBD1	CASSLDRGSHNEQFF	TGTGCCAGCAGCCTCGACAGGGGGTCCCACAATGAGCAGTTCTTC
TRBV10-3	TRBJ2-1	few	NA	CAISNRTGNEQFF	TGTGCCATCAGTAACCGGACGGGAAATGAGCAGTTCTTC
TRBV4-1	TRBJ2-5	once	NA	CASSPEGGGRETQYF	TGCGCCAGCAGCCCCGAGGGGGGAGGGAGAGAGACCCAGTACTTC
TRBV7-6	TRBJ2-6	NA	TRBD1	CASSSPSSGTGAGANVLTF	TGTGCCAGCAGTTCCCCTTCCTCCGGGACAGGGGCTGGGGCCAACGTCCTGACTTTC
TRBV28	TRBJ2-5	few	NA	CASSYRGGIQETQYF	TGTGCCAGCAGTTACAGGGGAGGAATCCAAGAGACCCAGTACTTC
TRBV15	TRBJ2-3	NA	TRBD2	CATSRDPGLYRSTDTQYF	TGTGCCACCAGCAGAGATCCGGGACTATATCGATCCACAGATACGCAGTATTTT
TRBV4-3	TRBJ2-7	NA	TRBD1	CASSQRQGAGEQYF	TGCGCCAGCAGCCAACGACAGGGGGCGGGTGAGCAGTACTTC
TRBV11-1	TRBJ2-7	NA	NA	CASSQSWTTLYEQYF	TGTGCCAGCAGCCAGTCCTGGACTACCCTCTACGAGCAGTACTTC
TRBV7-2	TRBJ1-2	NA	TRBD1	CASSFTGGRLSNYGYTF	TGTGCCAGCAGCTTCACAGGGGGCAGGCTTTCTAACTATGGCTACACCTTC
TRBV6-2/TRBV6-3	TRBJ2-4	NA	TRBD2	CASSYSSGGVKNIQYF	TGTGCCAGCAGTTACTCCAGCGGGGGGGTCAAAAACATTCAGTACTTC
TRBV4-2	TRBJ1-1	NA	NA	CASSQETGRLNTEAFF	TGTGCCAGCAGCCAAGAAACCGGACGGTTGAACACTGAAGCTTTCTTT